These 5 T cell receptor beta chains came from one sample sequenced in a study of spatial heterogeneity in lung cancer. TCRdb re-derived calls from the 5' RACE reads in MiXCR, one entry per CDR3 protein. The sample lists over 10,000 distinct CDR3 sequences; 17% were seen once. Time point noted: sample taken at primary tumor resection. No cells were sorted before sequencing. The whole RNA sequenced was extracted from tumor, nontumor lung or frozen PBMC. The starting material was PBMCs, obtained at surgery. The receptor set was obtained from a male donor with early-stage non-small cell lung cancer.

This clonotype was observed many times. CDR3 DNA sequence: TGTGCCAGCAGCCTTTCTAACTCTGGGGCCAACGTCCTGACTTTC. It encodes CASSLSNSGANVLTF. The chain combines TRBV9 with TRBJ2-6; no reliable D call. Between the trimmed V and J ends, which lost 4 bases and 0 bases, there was a span of 8 bases. The germline V gene encodes CDR1 SGDLS and CDR2 YYNGEE. There are 15 residues in the CDR3.

This chain uses TRBV29-1 with TRBJ2-1, with 7 nucleotides matching TRBD1. V shed 7 bases, J shed 4 bases, and the junction held 13 bases outside the gene matches. CDR3 length equals 15 residues. Germline values: CDR1 SQVTM, CDR2 ANQGSEA. The CDR3 DNA reads as TGCAGCGCTGGAACAGGGGCCAACCTATACAATGAGCAGTTCTTC. The encoded protein is CSAGTGANLYNEQFF.

A single count supports this clonotype. The V and J genes are TRBV15 and TRBJ1-2; no reliable D call. The CDR3 contains 13 residues. The germline V gene encodes CDR1 LNHNV and CDR2 YYDKDF (reference sequence). V lost 0 bases and J 6 bases, leaving 8 bases between the germline ends. The CDR3 bases are TGTGCCACCAGCAGAGATGTGACGGATGGCTACACCTTC. It yields the protein CATSRDVTDGYTF.

The rearrangement joins TRBV5-1 to TRBJ2-3; D is uncertain. V was cut by 8 bases and J by 2 bases, with 15 bases left in between. CDR1 and CDR2 from the germline V gene are SGHRS and YFSETQ. The CDR3 length is 14 residues. The CDR3 sequence: CASAYGQTTDTQYF. The CDR3 bases are TGCGCCAGTGCCTACGGCCAAACCACAGATACGCAGTATTTT.

This clonotype appeared many times. V gene TRBV7-2 combines with J gene TRBJ1-1, with TRBD1 identical over 7 bases. Germline lookup yields CDR1 SGHTA and CDR2 FQGNSA. V trimming: 5 bases; J trimming: 3 bases; junction bases outside the gene matches: 9. This CDR3 region has 15 residues. The CDR3 loop reads CASSQQGSGDTEAFF. CDR3 DNA sequence: TGTGCCAGCAGCCAACAGGGGTCAGGGGACACTGAAGCTTTCTTT.